The 28 T cell receptor beta chains reported below all come from one sample, sequenced in a study of circulating and synovial CD4+ cells in juvenile arthritis. Profiled with immunoSEQ multiplex PCR; TCRdb holds only in-frame clones, not every one. The sample has about 33,000 clones, more than 90% seen once. The sequenced material came from CD4+ T cells from blood. Receptors originate from a human donor with juvenile idiopathic arthritis.

This rearrangement joins TRBV5-6 to TRBJ1-6, with a weak D call TRBD1 (6 bases). Trimming took off 5 bases at V and 6 bases at J, with 12 bases between the two ends. CDR1 and CDR2 (germline): SGHDT, YYEEEE. This CDR3 is built from 14 residues. CDR3 bases: TGTGCCAGCAGTAAGGGGGAACTTAATTCACCCCTCCACTTT. Amino acids: CASSKGELNSPLHF.

In this sample, this clone turned up once. V gene TRBV5-4 combines with J gene TRBJ2-2; TRBD2 agrees at 10 bases. Germline V gene data show CDR1 as SGHNT and CDR2 as YYREEE (reference sequence). This CDR3 is built from 15 residues. J lost 6 bases, V lost 4 bases, and 6 bases had no gene match. The CDR3 sequence is CASSPPLAGAGELFF. CDR3 nucleotide sequence: TGTGCCAGCAGCCCCCCGCTAGCGGGAGCCGGGGAGCTGTTTTTT.

The rearrangement joins TRBV27 to TRBJ1-5, with TRBD1 matching over 7 bases. Trimming cost V 0 bases and J 5 bases; bases outside gene matches: 4. The CDR3 totals 15 residues. The germline CDR1 and CDR2 sequences are MNHEY and SMNVEV (reference sequence). The DNA for the CDR3 is TGTGCCAGCAGTTTATCGGCCAGGGGGGATCAGCCCCAGCATTTT. It encodes CASSLSARGDQPQHF.

V and J are TRBV6-1 and TRBJ2-7; 7 bases line up with TRBD1. The CDR3 is 15 amino acids. Trimming took 1 base from V and 7 from J; bases not matched to a gene: 10. CDR1 and CDR2 from the germline V gene are MNHNS and SASEGT. CDR3 nucleotide sequence: TGTGCCAGCAGTGAAGAGGTAGGGGGCCCTCGAGAGCAGTACTTC. Residues: CASSEEVGGPREQYF.

The chain joins TRBV28 to TRBJ1-5; 8 bases are a match to TRBD1. The CDR3 contains 14 residues. CDR1 is MDHEN and CDR2 is SYDVKM in the germline V gene. The ends lost 6 bases at V and 3 bases at J; junction bases unmatched: 4. CDR3 protein: CASSPGQVNQPQHF. The CDR3 nucleotides are TGTGCCAGCAGCCCGGGACAGGTCAATCAGCCCCAGCATTTT.

This clone was observed a few times. This chain joins TRBV5-5 and TRBJ2-5; 7 nucleotides align to TRBD1. Trimming cost V 4 bases and J 2 bases; bases outside gene matches: 8. Germline V CDR1 and CDR2: SGHKS, YYEKEE (reference sequence). The length of the CDR3 is 15 residues. The CDR3 loop reads CASSPYGTEQETQYF. The CDR3 bases are TGTGCCAGCAGCCCATACGGGACAGAGCAAGAGACCCAGTACTTC. The complete variable domain, with remaining parts taken from reference TRBV5-5 and TRBJ2-5, reads DAGVTQSPTHLIKTRGQQVTLRCSPISGHKSVSWYQQVLGQGPQFIFQYYEKEERGRGNFPDRFSARQFPNYSSELNVNALLLGDSALYLCASSPYGTEQETQYFGPGTRLLVL.

The V call is TRBV21-1, the J call TRBJ2-4; TRBD2 reflects the table's D call only, with no check against the DNA. TRBV21-1 is shown as a pseudogene. The CDR3 is made up of 14 amino acids. The CDR3 spells CASSKAPGKNIQYF. The CDR3 DNA reads TGTGCCAGCAGCAAAGCGCCGGGCAAAAACATTCAGTACTTC.

This clone appeared a single time. V usage is TRBV7-9 and J usage is TRBJ1-4; 8 bases fit TRBD1. There are 15 residues in the CDR3. V dropped 5 bases and J dropped 5; count of bases not matched to a gene: 7. Germline CDR1 SEHNR, CDR2 FQNEAQ (reference sequence). The CDR3 sequence is CASSLGQGGNEKLFF. The CDR3 coding sequence is TGTGCCAGCAGCCTTGGACAGGGAGGCAATGAAAAACTGTTTTTT.

The genes are TRBV7-2 and TRBJ2-3; D gene uncertain. The V end was cut by 6 bases, the J end by 6 bases, with 10 bases between. Germline CDR1 is SGHTA and CDR2 is FQGNSA. This CDR3 contains 12 residues. This chain's CDR3 is CASRSPLDTQYF. Written as DNA, the CDR3 is TGTGCCAGCAGATCCCCCCTGGATACGCAGTATTTT.

The V call is TRBV28, the J call TRBJ1-1; 8 positions agree with TRBD1. The CDR3 sequence is 13 residues long. Germline CDR1 reads MDHEN; CDR2 reads SYDVKM. V trimming: 6 bases; J trimming: 5 bases; junction bases outside the gene matches: 5. The CDR3 reads CASRRRTGTEAFF. The CDR3 DNA reads TGTGCCAGCAGGCGACGGACAGGGACTGAAGCTTTCTTT. The full variable domain, its missing parts supplied by reference TRBV28 and TRBJ1-1, is DVKVTQSSRYLVKRTGEKVFLECVQDMDHENMFWYRQDPGLGLRLIYFSYDVKMKEKGDIPEGYSVSREKKERFSLILESASTNQTSMYLCASRRRTGTEAFFGQGTRLTVV.

The chain recombines TRBV30 with TRBJ1-2; the D gene is possibly TRBD1 (6 bases). The CDR3 length is 15 residues. The V end lost 5 bases, the J end lost 4 bases, and 20 bases lay between the germline ends. The germline V gene encodes CDR1 GTSNPN and CDR2 SVGIG (reference sequence). CDR3 loop: CAWLHEGGRGYGYTF. The CDR3 DNA follows: TGTGCCTGGCTCCACGAGGGGGGGCGAGGCTATGGCTACACCTTC.

This sequence joins TRBV7-3 and TRBJ1-1, with TRBD1 matching over 8 bases. Germline assignment: CDR1 SGHTA and CDR2 FQGTGA. The CDR3 is 14 residues long. V trimming: 6 bases; J trimming: 1 base; junction bases outside the gene matches: 4. CDR3 DNA sequence: TGTGCCAGCAGAGTTACAGGGGGGAACACTGAAGCTTTCTTT. This sequence encodes CASRVTGGNTEAFF.

The rearrangement uses TRBV28 and TRBJ2-7; TRBD1 aligns across 7 bases. The V segment lost 6 bases and the J segment 4 bases; nucleotides outside the gene matches: 6. The CDR3 sequence is 13 residues long. Germline V gene sequence: CDR1 MDHEN, CDR2 SYDVKM. CDR3 coding DNA: TGTGCCAGCAGCATCCAGGGGGAATACGAGCAGTACTTC. It translates to CASSIQGEYEQYF.

The J gene is TRBJ2-7, the V gene TRBV5-1, with unresolved D. The V gene's germline CDR1 is SGHRS and CDR2 YFSETQ. This CDR3 has 13 amino acids. Trimming removed 6 bases from V and 0 bases from J, with 10 bases in between. CDR3 DNA: TGCGCCAGCAACGGTATTAGCTCCTACGAGCAGTACTTC. Protein sequence: CASNGISSYEQYF. The variable domain in full, with the rest retrieved from reference TRBV5-1 and TRBJ2-7, is KAGVTQTPRYLIKTRGQQVTLSCSPISGHRSVSWYQQTPGQGLQFLFEYFSETQRNKGNFPGRFSGRQFSNSRSEMNVSTLELGDSALYLCASNGISSYEQYFGPGTRLTVT.

This chain uses TRBV20-1 with TRBJ2-1, with D hard to call. Germline values: CDR1 DFQATT, CDR2 SNEGSKA (reference sequence). The V gene lost 5 bases and the J gene lost 9 bases, with 11 bases spanning the gap. CDR3 size: 11 residues. The CDR3 nucleotides read TGCAGTGCTCGAAGACTCCCTGAGCAGTTCTTC. As protein: CSARRLPEQFF.

The rearrangement links TRBV28 to TRBJ2-7; 9 nucleotides line up with TRBD2. The CDR3 covers 14 residues. Looked up from germline, CDR1 is MDHEN and CDR2 is SYDVKM. V shed 7 bases, J shed 2 bases, and the junction held 6 bases outside the gene matches. In DNA, the CDR3 is TGTGCCAGCAACTCCGGCGGGGGGGCCTACGAGCAGTACTTC. This encodes CASNSGGGAYEQYF.

V gene TRBV4-1 combines with J gene TRBJ2-3, with TRBD2 identical over 13 bases. The CDR3 sequence is 17 residues long. Trimming cost V 1 base and J 5 bases; bases outside gene matches: 6. Germline loops: CDR1 MGHRA, CDR2 YSYEKL. The CDR3 coding sequence is TGCGCCAGCAGCCAAGTGTTTGGACTAGCGGGAGTAGATACGCAGTATTTT. It codes for CASSQVFGLAGVDTQYF.

On this clone: Because it lacks the conserved phenylalanine or tryptophan at the end, this CDR3 is likely a read error. CDR3 residues: CASSPVDYGYTL. The CDR3 nucleotides read TGTGCCAGCTCACCCGTGGACTATGGCTACACCCTC. The chain employs TRBV18 and TRBJ1-2; D uncertain. This CDR3 contains 12 residues. Looked up from germline, CDR1 is KGHSH and CDR2 is LQKENI. The germline V and J ends were trimmed by 3 bases and 3 bases, with 5 bases remaining between them.

The rearrangement links TRBV5-6 to TRBJ1-1, with TRBD1 matching 9 bases. Germline V gene sequence: CDR1 SGHDT, CDR2 YYEEEE. The CDR3 is 14 amino acids. V lost 3 bases and J lost 5; bases outside the gene matches: 5. The CDR3 sequence: CASSSQGAGTEAFF. For the CDR3, the DNA is TGTGCCAGCAGCTCACAGGGGGCAGGGACTGAAGCTTTCTTT.

The V and J genes are TRBV7-2 and TRBJ1-5; unclear D gene. Germline V gives CDR1 SGHTA, CDR2 FQGNSA. V was shortened by 2 bases and J by 3 bases, with 5 bases between the two germline ends. This CDR3 has 13 residues. The chain's CDR3 is CASSLIINQPQHF. As DNA, the CDR3 is TGTGCCAGCAGCTTAATCATCAATCAGCCCCAGCATTTT.

The chain has TRBV4-3 and TRBJ2-1; D not certain. V lost 0 bases to trimming and J lost 9 bases, with 6 bases between them. Germline CDR1 is LGHNA and CDR2 is YSLEER. CDR3 size: 12 residues. The CDR3 loop reads CASSQDRGEQFF. As DNA, the CDR3 is TGCGCCAGCAGCCAAGATCGCGGTGAGCAGTTCTTC.

This sequence joins TRBV7-3 and TRBJ2-6; tentative D call: TRBD1 (5 bases). The length of the CDR3 is 16 residues. V lost 4 bases, J lost 4 bases, and 14 bases lay in between. Germline V gene data show CDR1 as SGHTA and CDR2 as FQGTGA. This chain's CDR3 is CASSSSTARGANVLTF. CDR3 coding DNA: TGTGCCAGCAGCTCCTCGACAGCCAGGGGGGCCAACGTCCTGACTTTC.

CDR3 sequence reads: CASSTASLSWTDTQYF. Here the CDR3 DNA reads TGTGCCAGCAGCACCGCGAGTCTTAGTTGGACAGATACGCAGTATTTT. The chain employs TRBV9 and TRBJ2-3, with D unclear. There are 16 residues in the CDR3. Per germline, CDR1 SGDLS and CDR2 YYNGEE. Deletions cut 4 bases from V and 3 bases from J, with 18 bases between.

The count of this clone is one. The chain recombines TRBV4-1 with TRBJ2-7, with TRBD2 as a possible D gene (5 bases). Trimming took 0 bases from V and 5 from J, leaving 14 bases between them. Germline CDR1 reads MGHRA; CDR2 reads YSYEKL. This CDR3 has 15 residues. The CDR3 sequence is CASSQDRRDDHEQYF. DNA for the CDR3: TGCGCCAGCAGCCAAGATCGTCGGGATGACCACGAGCAGTACTTC.

The V gene is TRBV27, the J gene TRBJ1-5; D possibly corresponds to TRBD1 (6 bases). Germline values: CDR1 MNHEY, CDR2 SMNVEV (reference sequence). V lost 5 bases to trimming and J lost 7 bases, with 12 bases between them. The CDR3 is 13 residues long. In DNA, the CDR3 is TGTGCCAGCAGTCCAGCCGGGACACAGCCCCAGCATTTT. Translating it yields CASSPAGTQPQHF.

The CDR3 spells CASSVAVSDQETQYF. The CDR3 bases are TGTGCCAGCAGCGTAGCGGTTAGCGACCAAGAGACCCAGTACTTC. The J gene is TRBJ2-5, the V gene TRBV9; D is possibly TRBD2 (5 bases). Germline V lookup: CDR1 SGDLS, CDR2 YYNGEE. The V and J ends lost 0 bases and 0 bases respectively, with 9 bases between them. The CDR3 is 15 residues long.

The chain links TRBV25-1 to TRBJ2-3, with D perhaps matching TRBD2 (6 bases). The V end lost 2 bases, the J end lost 6 bases, and 15 bases lay between the germline ends. The germline V gene has CDR1 MGHDK and CDR2 SYGVNS. This CDR3 is built from 15 residues. CDR3 amino acids: CASSETTLRGDTQYF. The CDR3 DNA sequence: TGTGCCAGCAGTGAAACAACCTTACGGGGGGATACGCAGTATTTT.

This rearrangement joins TRBV28 to TRBJ1-5, with 9 bases lining up with TRBD1. Germline values: CDR1 MDHEN, CDR2 SYDVKM. This CDR3 comprises 15 residues. The V and J ends lost 5 bases and 6 bases, in that order; junction bases with no gene match: 8. The CDR3, as DNA: TGTGCCAGCAGTCGAGGACAGGGGATGAGTCAGCCCCAGCATTTT. It codes for CASSRGQGMSQPQHF.